The TCR beta chain described here comes from a study of CD8 T cells in Susac syndrome. This clonotype was picked up one time. cDNA came from roughly 0.53 to 1 ug RNA primed by random hexamers. Amplification of TCR beta CDR3 used immunoSEQ multiplex PCR across 54 Vbeta and 13 Jbeta. One entry per CDR3 protein results from TCRdb running MiXCR on the immunoSEQ multiplex PCR reads. This table has about 180,000 distinct CDR3 sequences, approximately 94% appearing once. Per the germline V gene, CDR1 is SGHTA and CDR2 is FQGNSA. The V and J ends lost 6 bases and 7 bases, in that order; junction bases with no gene match: 10. The CDR3 is 15 residues long. Sequencing of TCR beta, carried out with a high-throughput approach, was applied to CD8+ and CD4+ T cells from the blood. Purification of the CD8+ and CD4+ T cells relied on negative isolation, and TEMRA cells underwent FACS enrichment.

The gene calls are TRBV7-2 and TRBJ2-1, with TRBD2 matching over 9 bases. The sequencing sample was made of CD4+ T cells from PBMCs. The receptor was isolated from a human donor with multiple sclerosis. CDR3 bases: TGTGCCAGCAGTTTTCAGCGGGGGGCCTGGAATGAGCAGTTCTTC. It specifies CASSFQRGAWNEQFF.